This is a list of T cell receptor beta chains from one sample in a study of blood T cell repertoires in COVID-19. Assay: immunoSEQ multiplex PCR; the TCRdb copy retains only in-frame clones and omits some. The table lists about 160,000 clones, more than 90% of them singletons. Input material: peripheral blood. The source is a man aged 50 to 60 with acute or convalescent COVID-19. Each CDR3 is given with its conserved first and last residue. The D gene is left open where the match is weak. A clone size is listed for some rows: how often the clone was seen (once, few, many), or a class if it is expanded.

j_call | clone_size | d_call | v_call | cdr3_aa | cdr3_nt
TRBJ2-5 | NA | NA | TRBV13 | CASSPWMQTGAQYF | TGTGCCAGCAGCCCTTGGATGCAAACGGGGGCCCAGTACTTC
TRBJ1-1 | NA | TRBD1 | TRBV12-5 | CASGLGTGFDTEAFF | TGTGCTAGTGGTTTGGGGACAGGGTTTGACACTGAAGCTTTCTTT
TRBJ1-1 | NA | NA | TRBV7-2 | CASSLGLRGNTEAFF | TGTGCCAGCAGCTTAGGTCTCAGGGGGAACACTGAAGCTTTCTTT
TRBJ1-2 | NA | NA | TRBV18 | CASSPLDSNYGYTF | TGTGCCAGCTCACCACTTGACAGTAACTATGGCTACACCTTC
TRBJ2-5 | NA | TRBD1 | TRBV19 | CASSPGDRDLETQYF | TGTGCCAGCTCACCTGGGGACAGGGACTTGGAGACCCAGTACTTC
TRBJ1-2 | NA | NA | TRBV29-1 | CSVEVRRGYTF | TGCAGCGTTGAAGTCCGTCGGGGCTACACCTTC
TRBJ1-6 | NA | NA | TRBV27 | CASSSGIRGSPLHF | TGTGCCAGCAGTTCCGGGATCCGGGGGTCACCCCTCCACTTT
TRBJ2-4 | NA | TRBD2 | TRBV3-1/TRBV3-2 | CASSQAWLAGGKNIQYF | TGTGCCAGCAGCCAAGCGTGGCTAGCGGGAGGGAAAAACATTCAGTACTTC
TRBJ2-6 | once | NA | TRBV5-1 | CASSVARTANSGANVLTF | TGCGCCAGCAGCGTAGCACGGACAGCGAATTCTGGGGCCAACGTCCTGACTTTC
TRBJ2-7 | NA | TRBD1 | TRBV5-1 | CASSTGQGVYEQYF | TGCGCCAGCAGCACCGGACAGGGGGTGTACGAGCAGTACTTC
TRBJ1-5 | NA | NA | TRBV19 | CASSNPQGFNQPQHF | TGTGCCAGTAGTAACCCACAGGGCTTCAATCAGCCCCAGCATTTT
TRBJ2-5 | NA | TRBD2 | TRBV6-8 | CASGLPVGLAEPNETQYF | TGTGCCAGCGGATTACCGGTGGGACTAGCGGAGCCTAACGAGACCCAGTACTTC
TRBJ1-5 | NA | TRBD1 | TRBV4-1 | CASSQFGQGYSNQPQHF | TGCGCCAGCAGCCAATTCGGACAGGGATATAGCAATCAGCCCCAGCATTTT
TRBJ2-5 | NA | TRBD2 | TRBV5-4 | CASRLAGDETQYF | TGTGCCAGCAGGCTGGCGGGAGATGAGACCCAGTACTTC
TRBJ1-1 | NA | NA | TRBV18 | CASSGDQRFLAFF | TGTGCCAGCTCAGGGGATCAGCGGTTTTTGGCTTTCTTT
TRBJ2-2 | NA | TRBD1 | TRBV5-1 | CASSEGTDRSNTGELFF | TGCGCCAGCAGCGAAGGGACAGACCGATCGAACACCGGGGAGCTGTTTTTT
TRBJ2-6 | once | TRBD2 | TRBV7-3 | CASSSRGGAGANVLTF | TGTGCCAGCAGCTCCCGGGGGGGCGCTGGGGCCAACGTCCTGACTTTC
TRBJ2-1 | NA | NA | TRBV7-9 | CASSLGVNPYLGPYNEQFF | TGTGCCAGCAGCTTAGGGGTTAACCCTTACCTGGGGCCCTACAATGAGCAGTTCTTC
TRBJ2-3 | NA | NA | TRBV3-1/TRBV3-2 | CASSQDPRAGTQYF | TGTGCCAGCAGCCAAGATCCGCGGGCGGGTACGCAGTATTTT
TRBJ1-5 | once | TRBD1 | TRBV10-2 | CASSYRGNQPQHF | TGCGCCAGTAGCTACAGGGGTAATCAGCCCCAGCATTTT
TRBJ2-4 | NA | NA | TRBV3-1/TRBV3-2 | CASSQDPPLSKNIQYF | TGTGCCAGCAGCCAAGACCCCCCCCTATCCAAAAACATTCAGTACTTC
TRBJ1-4 | NA | NA | TRBV13 | CASSSDSLNNEKLFF | TGTGCCAGCAGCTCCGACAGCCTTAATAATGAAAAACTGTTTTTT
TRBJ2-1 | NA | TRBD2 | TRBV19 | CASSLVRRLAANEQFF | TGTGCCAGTAGCCTCGTAAGGCGGCTAGCGGCCAATGAGCAGTTCTTC
TRBJ1-2 | NA | NA | TRBV28 | CASSLEGVNYGYTF | TGTGCCAGCAGTTTAGAGGGGGTTAACTATGGCTACACCTTC
TRBJ2-5 | NA | TRBD2 | TRBV2 | CASSGLAGEETQYF | TGTGCCAGCTCGGGACTAGCGGGAGAAGAGACCCAGTACTTC
TRBJ1-2 | NA | NA | TRBV28 | CASSPPVGQSNYTF | TGTGCCAGCAGTCCACCTGTTGGACAGTCTAACTACACCTTC
TRBJ2-3 | NA | TRBD2 | TRBV30 | CAWRRAGDADTQYF | TGTGCCTGGAGACGAGCGGGAGATGCGGATACGCAGTATTTT
TRBJ1-6 | NA | TRBD1 | TRBV27 | CASSLDRGYNSPLHF | TGTGCCAGCAGTTTGGACAGGGGGTATAATTCACCCCTCCACTTT
TRBJ1-5 | NA | NA | TRBV10-3 | CAISLDSNPRAQHF | TGTGCCATCAGCCTGGACAGTAACCCCCGAGCCCAGCATTTT
TRBJ2-5 | once | TRBD2 | TRBV5-4 | CASSAGGVAVETQYF | TGTGCCAGCAGCGCGGGGGGGGTAGCGGTCGAGACCCAGTACTTC
TRBJ1-2 | NA | TRBD1 | TRBV7-9 | CASSPDRGRVNYGYTF | TGTGCCAGCAGCCCCGACAGGGGGCGAGTTAACTATGGCTACACCTTC
TRBJ1-1 | NA | NA | TRBV18 | CASSPRQIMNTEAFF | TGTGCCAGCTCACCACGACAGATCATGAACACTGAAGCTTTCTTT
TRBJ1-5 | NA | TRBD1 | TRBV18 | CASSPQRTGGNQPQHF | TGTGCCAGCTCACCTCAAAGGACAGGGGGCAATCAGCCCCAGCATTTT
TRBJ1-1 | NA | NA | TRBV5-5 | CASSMRYLGDTEAFF | TGTGCCAGCAGCATGAGATATTTAGGGGACACTGAAGCTTTCTTT
TRBJ2-7 | NA | NA | TRBV29-1 | CSAPRQQSYEQYF | TGCAGCGCTCCGAGACAGCAATCCTACGAGCAGTACTTC